Shown below are 16 T cell receptor beta chains from a single sample sequenced in a study of radiotherapy plus CTLA-4 blockade in lung cancer. The method was immunoSEQ multiplex PCR; TCRdb's version includes in-frame clones alone and lacks a portion of them. In the table there are approximately 80,000 clones, around 80% of which are singletons. Material: peripheral blood, obtained from a patient treated with radiotherapy plus ipilimumab. The receptors were gathered from a human donor with non-small cell lung cancer who had stable disease on radiotherapy plus ipilimumab.

This clone was detected only a few times. The chain is built from TRBV10-2 and TRBJ1-2; no clear D. Germline V CDR1 and CDR2: WSHSY, SAAADI. Trimming left V 3 bases short and J 2 bases short, with 7 bases between. The CDR3 is 13 amino acids. This chain's CDR3 is CASSDAGNYGYTF. CDR3 bases: TGCGCCAGCAGTGATGCAGGAAACTATGGCTACACCTTC.

Points on this clone: Other DNA sequences from this sample encode an identical CDR3 as well. This chain links TRBV5-1 with TRBJ2-5, with D hard to call. V lost 0 bases and J 5 bases, leaving 2 bases between the germline ends. This CDR3 has 11 residues. Germline lookup yields CDR1 SGHRS and CDR2 YFSETQ. CDR3 sequence reads: CASSLEETQYF. CDR3 DNA: TGCGCCAGCAGCTTGGAGGAGACCCAGTACTTC.

The chain employs TRBV5-1 and TRBJ1-1; tentatively, D is TRBD1 (6 bases). Germline CDR1 SGHRS, CDR2 YFSETQ. The CDR3 length is 16 residues. V lost 0 bases and J lost 1, with 13 bases in between. For the CDR3, the DNA is TGCGCCAGCAGCTTGGCCCTAGGGGGAGGGAACACTGAAGCTTTCTTT. Translating it yields CASSLALGGGNTEAFF.

This chain joins TRBV5-1 and TRBJ2-5, with TRBD2 matching over 10 bases. This CDR3 comprises 14 residues. The J segment lost 3 bases and the V segment lost 2 bases, leaving 1 base of the junction unmatched. Germline CDR1 reads SGHRS; CDR2 reads YFSETQ. CDR3 loop: CASSFTSGKETQYF. For the CDR3, the DNA is TGCGCCAGCAGCTTTACTAGCGGGAAAGAGACCCAGTACTTC.

This clone has a handful of counts. The V and J genes are TRBV7-9 and TRBJ1-2; D unresolved. This CDR3 has 11 amino acids. Germline assignment: CDR1 SEHNR and CDR2 FQNEAQ (reference sequence). V was pared by 2 bases and J by 13 bases, with 11 bases between. The CDR3 sequence: CASSLMGGCTF. DNA for the CDR3: TGTGCCAGCAGCTTAATGGGAGGTTGCACCTTC.

This sequence joins TRBV10-2 and TRBJ2-7; D may be TRBD2 (7 bases). From germline, CDR1 is WSHSY and CDR2 SAAADI. The V gene lost 5 bases and the J gene lost 5 bases, with 19 bases spanning the gap. This CDR3 has 15 residues. The CDR3 loop reads CASSIMGGGGDEQYF. In DNA, the CDR3 is TGCGCCAGCAGTATAATGGGAGGGGGAGGAGACGAGCAGTACTTC.

V gene TRBV9 combines with J gene TRBJ2-7; D is unclear. CDR1 and CDR2 from the germline V gene are SGDLS and YYNGEE. V lost 0 bases and J lost 0, with 7 bases in between. The CDR3 has 14 amino acids. CDR3 protein: CASSVGGFSYEQYF. DNA of the CDR3: TGTGCCAGCAGCGTAGGGGGTTTCTCCTACGAGCAGTACTTC.

The rearrangement joins TRBV19 to TRBJ2-3; possibly TRBD1 or TRBD2 for D (5 bases each). This CDR3 has 14 amino acids. CDR1 and CDR2 (germline): LNHDA, SQIVND (reference sequence). V gave up 5 bases and J gave up 0 bases, with 9 bases separating them. The CDR3, as DNA: TGTGCCAGTAGTTCGGGACCGAGCACAGATACGCAGTATTTT. It translates to CASSSGPSTDTQYF.

This clone occurred once. This chain connects TRBV18 to TRBJ2-5; the D gene is possibly TRBD1 (6 bases). V lost 5 bases and J lost 1, with 11 bases in between. Germline-derived CDR1 and CDR2 are KGHSH and LQKENI. CDR3 length: 14 amino acids. DNA for the CDR3: TGTGCCAGCTCATTCGGACAGTCCCAAGAGACCCAGTACTTC. Protein sequence: CASSFGQSQETQYF.

The J gene is TRBJ2-7, the V gene TRBV5-1; D perhaps matches TRBD2 (6 bases). CDR1 is SGHRS and CDR2 is YFSETQ in the germline V gene. This CDR3 contains 14 residues. Trimming shortened V by 3 bases and J by 1 base, and 11 bases separated the two germline ends. CDR3 protein: CASSWTEGSYEQYF. DNA of the CDR3: TGCGCCAGCAGCTGGACGGAGGGGTCCTACGAGCAGTACTTC.

The chain joins TRBV30 to TRBJ2-6; TRBD2 is a possible D gene (6 bases). The CDR3 consists of 16 residues. Germline loops: CDR1 GTSNPN, CDR2 SVGIG (reference sequence). The V end was cut by 3 bases, the J end by 1 base, with 13 bases between. This CDR3 is CAWSAGPQSGANVLTF. The CDR3, as DNA: TGTGCCTGGAGCGCGGGGCCCCAATCTGGGGCCAACGTCCTGACTTTC.

The rearrangement joins TRBV28 to TRBJ2-6; D not resolved. V was pared by 8 bases and J by 2 bases, with 4 bases between. Germline V gene sequence: CDR1 MDHEN, CDR2 SYDVKM. This CDR3 comprises 12 residues. CDR3 DNA sequence: TGTGCCAGCGGGGCTGGGGCCAACGTCCTGACTTTC. This codes for CASGAGANVLTF.

This clone has a handful of counts. The rearrangement joins TRBV5-1 to TRBJ1-6; 8 nucleotides align to TRBD1. The CDR3 contains 14 residues. With V trimmed by 2 bases and J by 7 bases, 2 bases remained unmatched. CDR1 is SGHRS and CDR2 is YFSETQ in the germline V gene. CDR3 in DNA: TGCGCCAGCAGCTTTTGGACAGGGAATTCACCCCTCCACTTT. Translated, it gives CASSFWTGNSPLHF.

This rearrangement joins TRBV27 to TRBJ2-7; D might be TRBD1 or TRBD2, each matching 5 bases. The CDR3 has 14 residues. Per germline, CDR1 MNHEY and CDR2 SMNVEV (reference sequence). V dropped 4 bases and J dropped 5 bases, with 15 bases sitting between them. This CDR3 reads CASSSGRLGDEQYF. The DNA of the CDR3 is TGTGCCAGCAGTTCGGGACGGCTGGGGGACGAGCAGTACTTC.

This chain connects TRBV5-1 to TRBJ1-1, with a weak D call TRBD1 (6 bases). This CDR3 has 13 amino acids. Trimming took off 1 base at V and 6 bases at J, with 10 bases between the two ends. Germline V CDR1 and CDR2: SGHRS, YFSETQ. The CDR3 loop is CASSLWEGAEAFF. The CDR3 DNA reads as TGCGCCAGCAGCTTGTGGGAGGGGGCTGAAGCTTTCTTT.

The chain joins TRBV6-1 to TRBJ2-7; TRBD1 might be the D (6 bases). V was trimmed by 6 bases and J by 2 bases, leaving 14 bases between them. From germline, CDR1 is MNHNS and CDR2 SASEGT. The CDR3 extends over 14 amino acids. The CDR3 nucleotides read TGTGCCAGCAGCCCAACAGGGTTCCCCTACGAGCAGTACTTC. Translation: CASSPTGFPYEQYF.